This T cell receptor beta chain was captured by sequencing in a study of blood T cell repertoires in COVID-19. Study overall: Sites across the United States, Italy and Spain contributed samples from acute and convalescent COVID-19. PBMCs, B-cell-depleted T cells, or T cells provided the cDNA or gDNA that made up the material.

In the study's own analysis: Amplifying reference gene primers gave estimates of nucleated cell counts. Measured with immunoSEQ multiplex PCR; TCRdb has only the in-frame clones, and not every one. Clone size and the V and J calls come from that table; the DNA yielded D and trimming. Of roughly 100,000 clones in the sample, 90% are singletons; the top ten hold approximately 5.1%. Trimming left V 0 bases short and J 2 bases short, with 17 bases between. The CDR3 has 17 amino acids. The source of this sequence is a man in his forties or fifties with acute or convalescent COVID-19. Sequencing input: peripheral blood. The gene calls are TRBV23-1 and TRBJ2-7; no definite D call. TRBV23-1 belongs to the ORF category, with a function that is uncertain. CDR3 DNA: TGCGCCAGCAGTCAATCGCCCCTGCCAGGCCGAACCTACGAGCAGTACTTC. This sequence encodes CASSQSPLPGRTYEQYF.